The clone carrying this T cell receptor (beta chain) was observed a few times. The sample is drawn from a study of blood T cell repertoires in COVID-19. Repertoires were generated with immunoSEQ multiplex PCR, while TCRdb's copy carries only in-frame clones and drops some. The sample records 250,000 or so clones, around 89% being singletons. V shed 7 bases, J shed 7 bases, and the junction held 15 bases outside the gene matches. The CDR3 length is 15 residues. From germline, CDR1 is SQVTM and CDR2 ANQGSEA. The sequenced sample consisted of PBMCs or T cells enriched from blood (not recorded which). The chain employs TRBV29-1 and TRBJ1-5, with 8 positions matching TRBD1. This sequence was found in a man between 40 and 49 years old who had recovered from COVID-19. The CDR3 region is CSAALRGTGSQPQHF. The CDR3 nucleotides are TGCAGCGCCGCTTTGAGGGGGACAGGTAGCCAGCCCCAGCATTTT.